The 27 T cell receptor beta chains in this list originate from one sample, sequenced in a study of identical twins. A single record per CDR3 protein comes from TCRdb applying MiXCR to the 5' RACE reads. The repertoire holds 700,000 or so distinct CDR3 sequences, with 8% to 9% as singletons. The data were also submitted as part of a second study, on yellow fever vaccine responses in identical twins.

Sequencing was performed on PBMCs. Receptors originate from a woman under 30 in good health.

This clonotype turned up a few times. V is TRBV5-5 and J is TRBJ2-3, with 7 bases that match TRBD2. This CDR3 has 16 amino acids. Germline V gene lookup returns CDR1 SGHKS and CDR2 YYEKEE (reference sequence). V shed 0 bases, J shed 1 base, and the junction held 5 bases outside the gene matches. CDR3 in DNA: TGTGCCAGCAGCTTGGGACTAGCAGCTCGCACAGATACGCAGTATTTT. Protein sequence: CASSLGLAARTDTQYF.

The DNA of the CDR3 is TGTGCCAGCAGATCCAGGGTAGCCGGGGAGCTGTTTTTT. Its translation is CASRSRVAGELFF. The rearrangement links TRBV6-6 to TRBJ2-2, with D possibly TRBD1 on 5 matching bases. The germline CDR1 and CDR2 sequences are MNHNY and SVGAGI (reference sequence). The CDR3 extends over 13 amino acids. V dropped 6 bases and J dropped 6 bases, with 11 bases sitting between them.

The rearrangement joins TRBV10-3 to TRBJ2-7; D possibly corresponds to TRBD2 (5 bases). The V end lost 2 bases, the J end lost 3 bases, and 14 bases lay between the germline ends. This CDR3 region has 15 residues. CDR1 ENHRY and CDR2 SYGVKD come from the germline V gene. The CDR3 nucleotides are TGTGCCATCAGTGAGAGGCGGGCGGCAGTCTACGAGCAGTACTTC. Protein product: CAISERRAAVYEQYF.

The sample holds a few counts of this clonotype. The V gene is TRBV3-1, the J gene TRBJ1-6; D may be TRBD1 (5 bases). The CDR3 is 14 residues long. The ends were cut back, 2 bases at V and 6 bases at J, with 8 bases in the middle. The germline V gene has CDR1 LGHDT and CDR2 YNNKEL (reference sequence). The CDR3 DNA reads TGTGCCAGCAGCCAAAGAGGGGTTAATTCACCCCTCCACTTT. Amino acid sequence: CASSQRGVNSPLHF.

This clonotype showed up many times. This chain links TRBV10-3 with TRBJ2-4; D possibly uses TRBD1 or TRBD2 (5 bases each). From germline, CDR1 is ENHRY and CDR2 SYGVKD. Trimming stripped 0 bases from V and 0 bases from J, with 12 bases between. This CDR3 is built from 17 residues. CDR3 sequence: CAISESMGPTAKNIQYF. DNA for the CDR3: TGTGCCATCAGTGAGTCGATGGGACCGACAGCCAAAAACATTCAGTACTTC.

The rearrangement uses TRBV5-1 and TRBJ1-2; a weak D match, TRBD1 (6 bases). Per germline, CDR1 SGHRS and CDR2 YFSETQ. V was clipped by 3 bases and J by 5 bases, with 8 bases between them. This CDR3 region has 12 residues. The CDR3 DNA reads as TGCGCCAGCAGCTGGACAGAGTATGGCTACACCTTC. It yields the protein CASSWTEYGYTF.

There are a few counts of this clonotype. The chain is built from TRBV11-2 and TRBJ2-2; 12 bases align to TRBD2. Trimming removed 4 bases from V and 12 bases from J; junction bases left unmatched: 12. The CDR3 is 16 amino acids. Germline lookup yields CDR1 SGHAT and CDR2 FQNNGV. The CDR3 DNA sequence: TGTGCCAGCAGCTCCCCACAGAAAGGACTAGCGGGGCAGCTGTTTTTT. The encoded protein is CASSSPQKGLAGQLFF.

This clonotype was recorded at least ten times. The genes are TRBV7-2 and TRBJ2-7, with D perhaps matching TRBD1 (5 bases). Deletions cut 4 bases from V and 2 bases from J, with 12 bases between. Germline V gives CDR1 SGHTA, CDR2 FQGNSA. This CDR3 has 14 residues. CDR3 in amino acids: CASSSLRQTYEQYF. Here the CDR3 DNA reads TGTGCCAGCAGCTCACTTCGACAGACCTACGAGCAGTACTTC.

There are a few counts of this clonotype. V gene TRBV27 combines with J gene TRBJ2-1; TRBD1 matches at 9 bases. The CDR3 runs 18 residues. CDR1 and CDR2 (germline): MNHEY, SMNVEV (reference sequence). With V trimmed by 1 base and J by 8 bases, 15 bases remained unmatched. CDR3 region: CASSLYGTGTGSLDEQFF. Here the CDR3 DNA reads TGTGCCAGCAGTTTATATGGGACCGGGACAGGGAGCTTGGATGAGCAGTTCTTC.

DNA of the CDR3: TGTGCCAGCAGCGTAGTGGCAGGTACCTACGAGCAGTACTTC. It specifies CASSVVAGTYEQYF. The V and J genes are TRBV9 and TRBJ2-7; D is unclear. Per germline, CDR1 SGDLS and CDR2 YYNGEE. V was trimmed by 0 bases and J by 2 bases, leaving 9 bases between them. The CDR3 runs 14 residues.

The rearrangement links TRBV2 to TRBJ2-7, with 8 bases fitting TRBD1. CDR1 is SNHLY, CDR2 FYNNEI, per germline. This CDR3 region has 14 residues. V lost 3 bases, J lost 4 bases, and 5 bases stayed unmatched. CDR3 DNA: TGTGCCAGCAGTGAGGGCAGGGGGCGGTACGAGCAGTACTTC. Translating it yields CASSEGRGRYEQYF. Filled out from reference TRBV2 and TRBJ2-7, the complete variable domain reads EPEVTQTPSHQVTQMGQEVILRCVPISNHLYFYWYRQILGQKVEFLVSFYNNEISEKSEIFDDQFSVERPDGSNFTLKIRSTKLEDSAMYFCASSEGRGRYEQYFGPGTRLTVT.

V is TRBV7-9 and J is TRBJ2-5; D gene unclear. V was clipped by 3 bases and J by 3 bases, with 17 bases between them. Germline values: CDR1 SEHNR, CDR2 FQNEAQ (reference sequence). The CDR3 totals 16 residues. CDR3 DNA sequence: TGTGCCAGCAGCTTTAGGAAGGCACAGCCAGAAGAGACCCAGTACTTC. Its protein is CASSFRKAQPEETQYF.

The CDR3 DNA follows: TGTGCCAGCAGAGTTGGGGGGCTTGGAAACACCATATATTTT. It yields the protein CASRVGGLGNTIYF. V and J are TRBV6-1 and TRBJ1-3; possible D gene TRBD1, 6 bases. Looked up from germline, CDR1 is MNHNS and CDR2 is SASEGT. The CDR3 extends over 14 amino acids. Trimming took 6 bases from V and 3 from J, leaving 12 bases between them.

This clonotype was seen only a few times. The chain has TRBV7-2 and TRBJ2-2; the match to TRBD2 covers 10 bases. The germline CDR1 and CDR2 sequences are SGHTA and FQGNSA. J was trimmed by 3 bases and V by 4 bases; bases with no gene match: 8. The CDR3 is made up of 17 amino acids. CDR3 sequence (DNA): TGTGCCAGCAGCTCCCGAGCGGGAGGGACCGACACCGGGGAGCTGTTTTTT. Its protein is CASSSRAGGTDTGELFF.

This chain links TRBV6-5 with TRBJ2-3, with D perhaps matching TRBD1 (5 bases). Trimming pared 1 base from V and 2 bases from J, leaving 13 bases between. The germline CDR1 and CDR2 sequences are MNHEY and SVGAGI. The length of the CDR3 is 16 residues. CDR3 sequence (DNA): TGTGCCAGCAGTTACTACAGGCCTTCCTACACAGATACGCAGTATTTT. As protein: CASSYYRPSYTDTQYF.

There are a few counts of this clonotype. CDR3 nucleotides: TGTGCCAGCAGCCCACTGGGGGGCGGTGGGGAAAAACTGTTTTTT. Translating gives CASSPLGGGGEKLFF. This chain joins TRBV11-2 and TRBJ1-4, with D possibly matching TRBD1 (6 bases). The CDR3 consists of 15 residues. V lost 5 bases to trimming and J lost 8 bases, with 18 bases between them. Germline V lookup: CDR1 SGHAT, CDR2 FQNNGV.

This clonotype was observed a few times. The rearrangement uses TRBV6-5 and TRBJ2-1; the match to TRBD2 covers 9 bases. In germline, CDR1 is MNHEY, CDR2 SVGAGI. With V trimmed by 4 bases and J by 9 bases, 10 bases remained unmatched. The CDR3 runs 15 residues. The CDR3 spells CASSSSGGPSIEQFF. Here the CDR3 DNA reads TGTGCCAGCAGTTCCAGCGGGGGGCCCAGCATTGAGCAGTTCTTC.

The CDR3 region has the DNA TGCAGTGCTGGGACTAGCGGGACCAACAATGAGCAGTTCTTC. This codes for CSAGTSGTNNEQFF. V usage is TRBV20-1 and J usage is TRBJ2-1, with 13 bases that match TRBD2. Germline values: CDR1 DFQATT, CDR2 SNEGSKA (reference sequence). CDR3 length: 14 residues. With 5 bases clipped from V and 5 bases from J, the junction kept 3 bases outside the gene matches.

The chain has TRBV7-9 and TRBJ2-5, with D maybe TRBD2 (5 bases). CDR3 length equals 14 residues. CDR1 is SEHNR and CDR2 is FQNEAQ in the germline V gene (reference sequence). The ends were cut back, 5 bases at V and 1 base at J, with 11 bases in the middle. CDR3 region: CASSPEGAQETQYF. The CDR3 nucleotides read TGTGCCAGCAGCCCCGAGGGAGCCCAAGAGACCCAGTACTTC.

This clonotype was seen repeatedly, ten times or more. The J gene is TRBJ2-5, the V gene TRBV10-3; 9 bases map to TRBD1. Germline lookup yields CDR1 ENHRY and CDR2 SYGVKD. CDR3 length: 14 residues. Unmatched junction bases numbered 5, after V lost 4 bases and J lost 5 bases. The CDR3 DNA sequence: TGTGCCATCAGTGGGGACAGGGTTGAGGAGACCCAGTACTTC. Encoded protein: CAISGDRVEETQYF.

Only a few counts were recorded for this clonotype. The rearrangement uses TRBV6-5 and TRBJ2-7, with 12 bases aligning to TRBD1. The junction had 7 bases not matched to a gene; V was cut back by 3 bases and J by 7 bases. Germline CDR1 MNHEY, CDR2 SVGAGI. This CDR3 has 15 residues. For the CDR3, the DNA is TGTGCCAGCAGTTATCCCGGGACAGGGGGCTCTGAGCAGTACTTC. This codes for CASSYPGTGGSEQYF.

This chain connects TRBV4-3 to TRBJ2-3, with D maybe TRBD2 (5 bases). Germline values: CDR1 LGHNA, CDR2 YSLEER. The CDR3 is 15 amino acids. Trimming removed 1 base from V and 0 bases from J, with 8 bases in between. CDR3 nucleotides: TGCGCCAGCAGCCAAGTGAGGGAAAGCACAGATACGCAGTATTTT. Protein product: CASSQVRESTDTQYF.

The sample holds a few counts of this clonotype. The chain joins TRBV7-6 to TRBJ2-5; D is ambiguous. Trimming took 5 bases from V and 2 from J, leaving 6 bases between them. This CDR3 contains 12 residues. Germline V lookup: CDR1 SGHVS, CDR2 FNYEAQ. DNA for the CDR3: TGTGCCAGCAGCCACCAACAAGAGACCCAGTACTTC. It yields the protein CASSHQQETQYF.

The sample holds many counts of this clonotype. The CDR3 nucleotides are TGTGCCAGCAGCCAAGGGCGGGGGTACAATGAGCAGTTCTTC. As protein: CASSQGRGYNEQFF. The rearrangement links TRBV3-1 to TRBJ2-1; 7 bases match TRBD2. Germline V gene data show CDR1 as LGHDT and CDR2 as YNNKEL (reference sequence). V dropped 1 base and J dropped 4; count of bases not matched to a gene: 1. This CDR3 region has 14 residues.

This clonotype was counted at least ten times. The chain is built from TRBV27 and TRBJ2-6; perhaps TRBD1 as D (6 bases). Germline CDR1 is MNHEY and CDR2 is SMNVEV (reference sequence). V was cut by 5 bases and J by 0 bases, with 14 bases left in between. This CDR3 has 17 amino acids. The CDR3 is CASSRQVTDSGANVLTF. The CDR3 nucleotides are TGTGCCAGCAGTAGACAGGTTACTGACTCTGGGGCCAACGTCCTGACTTTC.

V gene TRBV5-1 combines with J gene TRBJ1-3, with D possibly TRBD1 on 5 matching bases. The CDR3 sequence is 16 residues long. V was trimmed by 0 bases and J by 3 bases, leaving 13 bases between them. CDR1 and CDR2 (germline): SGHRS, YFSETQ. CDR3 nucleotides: TGCGCCAGCAGCTTGGAAGGGGCGAATGTTGGAAACACCATATATTTT. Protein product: CASSLEGANVGNTIYF.

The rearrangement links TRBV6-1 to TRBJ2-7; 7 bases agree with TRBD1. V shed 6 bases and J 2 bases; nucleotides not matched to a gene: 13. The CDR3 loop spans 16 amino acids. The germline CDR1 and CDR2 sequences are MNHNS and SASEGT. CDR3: CASSSLSDRRPYEQYF. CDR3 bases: TGTGCCAGCAGCTCCCTTTCGGACAGGCGACCCTACGAGCAGTACTTC.